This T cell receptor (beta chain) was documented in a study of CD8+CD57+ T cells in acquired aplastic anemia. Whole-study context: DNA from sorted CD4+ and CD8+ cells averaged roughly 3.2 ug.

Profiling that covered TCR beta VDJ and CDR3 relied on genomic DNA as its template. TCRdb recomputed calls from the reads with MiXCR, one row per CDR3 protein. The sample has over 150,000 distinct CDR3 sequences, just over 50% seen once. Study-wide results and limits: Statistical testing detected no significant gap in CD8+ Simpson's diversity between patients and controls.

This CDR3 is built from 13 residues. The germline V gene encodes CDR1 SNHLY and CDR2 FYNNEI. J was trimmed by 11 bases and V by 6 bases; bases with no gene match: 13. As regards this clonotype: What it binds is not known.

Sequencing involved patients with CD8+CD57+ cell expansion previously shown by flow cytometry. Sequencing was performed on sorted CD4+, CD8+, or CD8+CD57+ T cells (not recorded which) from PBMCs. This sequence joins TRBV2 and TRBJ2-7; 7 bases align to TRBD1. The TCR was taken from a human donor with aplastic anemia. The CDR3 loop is CASSGDRVDQEYF. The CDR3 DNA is TGTGCCAGCAGCGGCGACAGGGTGGACCAAGAGTACTTC.